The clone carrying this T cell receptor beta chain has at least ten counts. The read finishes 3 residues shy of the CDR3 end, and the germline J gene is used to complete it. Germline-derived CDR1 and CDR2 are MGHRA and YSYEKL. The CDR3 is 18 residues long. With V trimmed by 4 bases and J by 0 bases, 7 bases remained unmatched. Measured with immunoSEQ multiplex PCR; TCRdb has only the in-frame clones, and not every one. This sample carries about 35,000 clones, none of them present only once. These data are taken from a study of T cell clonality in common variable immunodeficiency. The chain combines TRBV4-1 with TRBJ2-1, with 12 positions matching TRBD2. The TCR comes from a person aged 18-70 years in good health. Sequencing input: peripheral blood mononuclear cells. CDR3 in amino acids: CASSRGLAGSSSYNEQFF. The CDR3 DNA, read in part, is TGCGCCAGCAGCCGCGGACTAGCGGGGTCGAGCTCCTACAATGAG.